Given below is one T cell receptor (beta chain) in context. Germline CDR1 reads GTSNPN; CDR2 reads SVGIG (reference sequence). This CDR3 has 14 amino acids. V was clipped by 0 bases and J by 4 bases, with 10 bases between them. The sample comes from a study of T cell changes during pregnancy in multiple sclerosis. Here immunoSEQ multiplex PCR was the method, and the copy in TCRdb shows in-frame clones only, minus some. The repertoire consists of over 35,000 clones, with about 95% occurring once and the leading ten covering around 0.42%. Here the sequenced sample was CD4+ T cells from peripheral blood mononuclear cells, taken in the second trimester of pregnancy. The TCR comes from a female donor with multiple sclerosis, enrolled in a pregnancy study. V usage is TRBV30 and J usage is TRBJ1-3; D not resolved. CDR3 sequence reads: CAWSVGSNGNTIYF. Written as DNA, the CDR3 is TGTGCCTGGAGTGTCGGTTCGAACGGAAACACCATATATTTT.